This entry lists 20 T cell receptor beta chains sequenced from one sample in a study of T cell changes during pregnancy in multiple sclerosis. Only in-frame clones appear in the TCRdb table, and some are missing; sequencing was by immunoSEQ multiplex PCR. The sample shows roughly 42,000 clones, around 92% of them seen only once. Here the sequenced sample was CD4+ T cells from peripheral blood mononuclear cells, taken after pregnancy. The receptors come from a female donor with multiple sclerosis, enrolled in a pregnancy study.

This clone was observed a single time. This sequence joins TRBV9 and TRBJ2-3; no firm D call. The length of the CDR3 is 15 residues. Trimming left V 4 bases short and J 0 bases short, with 12 bases between. Per the germline V gene, CDR1 is SGDLS and CDR2 is YYNGEE. CDR3 amino acids: CASSQSSGSTDTQYF. As DNA, the CDR3 is TGTGCCAGCAGCCAGTCCTCGGGTAGCACAGATACGCAGTATTTT.

CDR3 in amino acids: CASSLDGTAGNTIYF. The CDR3 bases are TGCGCCAGCAGCTTGGACGGGACAGCTGGAAACACCATATATTTT. The chain couples TRBV5-1 to TRBJ1-3; TRBD1 matches at 7 bases. Germline lookup yields CDR1 SGHRS and CDR2 YFSETQ. The CDR3 has 15 residues. The V gene end was trimmed by 0 bases and the J gene end by 2 bases; junction bases not matched to a gene: 2. Full variable domain (outside the CDR3, taken from reference TRBV5-1 and TRBJ1-3): KAGVTQTPRYLIKTRGQQVTLSCSPISGHRSVSWYQQTPGQGLQFLFEYFSETQRNKGNFPGRFSGRQFSNSRSEMNVSTLELGDSALYLCASSLDGTAGNTIYFGEGSWLTVV.

This chain uses TRBV19 with TRBJ2-2, with D possibly being TRBD2 (6 bases). V lost 5 bases and J lost 0, with 19 bases in between. The germline gives CDR1 LNHDA, CDR2 SQIVND (reference sequence). The CDR3 is made up of 18 amino acids. The CDR3 region has the DNA TGTGCCAGTAGTCGCCCTTGGGGTAGCGGAGCGAACACCGGGGAGCTGTTTTTT. Residues: CASSRPWGSGANTGELFF.

This clone appeared a single time. This chain joins TRBV5-5 and TRBJ1-2; perhaps TRBD1 as D (6 bases). The CDR3 has 13 amino acids. Trimming removed 1 base at V and 3 bases at J, with 7 bases between. Germline values: CDR1 SGHKS, CDR2 YYEKEE (reference sequence). In DNA form, the CDR3 reads TGTGCCAGCAGCTTGCGACAGGACTATGGCTACACCTTC. It specifies CASSLRQDYGYTF.

This clone has just one count. This chain links TRBV29-1 with TRBJ1-4; D uncertain. V shed 5 bases and J shed 8 bases, with 9 bases lying between them. CDR1 is SQVTM and CDR2 is ANQGSEA in the germline V gene. CDR3 length: 11 residues. This CDR3 reads CSVYSLEKLFF. The CDR3 bases are TGCAGCGTTTATTCCCTGGAAAAACTGTTTTTT.

V usage is TRBV5-4 and J usage is TRBJ1-6, with 7 bases matching TRBD1. With 4 bases clipped from V and 5 bases from J, the junction kept 3 bases outside the gene matches. From germline, CDR1 is SGHNT and CDR2 YYREEE (reference sequence). The CDR3 spans 14 residues. The DNA of the CDR3 is TGTGCCAGCAGCAGGGGGCTCGATAATTCACCCCTCCACTTT. Residues: CASSRGLDNSPLHF.

This clone occurred once. The chain couples TRBV6-1 to TRBJ1-6, with TRBD1 as a possible D gene (6 bases). Per the germline V gene, CDR1 is MNHNS and CDR2 is SASEGT. The CDR3 consists of 16 residues. V was pared by 4 bases and J by 6 bases, with 16 bases between. The CDR3 sequence is CASSATTGFSNSPLHF. The CDR3 bases are TGTGCCAGCAGTGCAACCACAGGGTTCTCTAATTCACCCCTCCACTTT.

The rearrangement joins TRBV9 to TRBJ1-1; 8 bases map to TRBD1. CDR1 is SGDLS and CDR2 is YYNGEE in the germline V gene. V lost 3 bases and J lost 0; bases outside the gene matches: 1. The CDR3 runs 14 residues. CDR3: CASSEDRVNTEAFF. Written as DNA, the CDR3 is TGTGCCAGCAGCGAGGACAGGGTGAACACTGAAGCTTTCTTT.

The chain couples TRBV4-1 to TRBJ1-4, with D maybe TRBD1 (6 bases). Germline values: CDR1 MGHRA, CDR2 YSYEKL. CDR3 length: 15 amino acids. The ends were cut back, 1 base at V and 5 bases at J, with 11 bases in the middle. The CDR3 DNA reads as TGCGCCAGCAGCCAAGGAGGACAGATCAATGAAAAACTGTTTTTT. Translating it yields CASSQGGQINEKLFF.

The rearrangement uses TRBV15 and TRBJ2-3; maybe TRBD2 (7 bases). V shed 7 bases and J shed 0 bases, with 23 bases lying between them. CDR3 length: 18 residues. Germline V gene sequence: CDR1 LNHNV, CDR2 YYDKDF (reference sequence). The CDR3 region has the DNA TGTGCCACCACACCAGGGGAGGGGGGAATAGTTAGCACAGATACGCAGTATTTT. Protein sequence: CATTPGEGGIVSTDTQYF.

The CDR3 region is CASSLARGGTVNQPQHF. Here the CDR3 DNA reads TGTGCCAGCAGCTTAGCGAGAGGGGGGACAGTCAATCAGCCCCAGCATTTT. This sequence joins TRBV7-2 and TRBJ1-5; 7 nucleotides match TRBD1. In germline, CDR1 is SGHTA, CDR2 FQGNSA. CDR3 length: 17 amino acids. The V and J ends lost 0 bases and 3 bases, in that order; junction bases with no gene match: 8. Looking up the rest from reference TRBV7-2 and TRBJ1-5 gives the full variable domain: GAGVSQSPSNKVTEKGKDVELRCDPISGHTALYWYRQSLGQGLEFLIYFQGNSAPDKSGLPSDRFSAERTGGSVSTLTIQRTQQEDSAVYLCASSLARGGTVNQPQHFGDGTRLSIL.

J is TRBJ1-5 and V is TRBV7-8, with 8 bases aligning to TRBD1. After removal of 3 bases from V and 7 bases from J, the junction contained 8 bases not matched to a gene. The CDR3 has 15 residues. In germline, CDR1 is SGHVS, CDR2 FQNEAQ. The CDR3 protein is CASSFGQGQLQPQHF. The CDR3 DNA sequence: TGTGCCAGCAGCTTTGGACAGGGTCAGTTACAGCCCCAGCATTTT.

This chain links TRBV6-6 with TRBJ2-3, with D possibly matching TRBD1 (6 bases). CDR3 length: 15 amino acids. Germline V gives CDR1 MNHNY, CDR2 SVGAGI (reference sequence). Trimming left V 2 bases short and J 0 bases short, with 9 bases between. The CDR3 nucleotides are TGTGCCAGCAGTTACGACAGGCTGAGCACAGATACGCAGTATTTT. Translated: CASSYDRLSTDTQYF.

About this clone: At one of its ends the junction is not consistent with the germline gene, which may arise from a read error. This chain connects TRBV11-3 to TRBJ2-1, with D unclear. The CDR3 is made up of 11 amino acids. Germline V gene lookup returns CDR1 SGHNT and CDR2 YENEEA. As DNA, the CDR3 is TGTGCCAGCAGCTCCAACAATGAGCAGTTCTTC. Translating it yields CASSSNNEQFF.

V and J are TRBV2 and TRBJ2-7; 8 bases line up with TRBD2. The CDR3 runs 15 residues. CDR1 is SNHLY, CDR2 FYNNEI, per germline. Trimming took 2 bases from V and 0 from J; bases not matched to a gene: 3. The chain's CDR3 is CASSEPAGASYEQYF. In DNA, the CDR3 is TGTGCCAGCAGTGAACCAGCGGGGGCCTCCTACGAGCAGTACTTC.

This chain connects TRBV14 to TRBJ2-7; a possible D gene is TRBD2 (7 bases). Germline V lookup: CDR1 SGHDN, CDR2 FVKESK. This CDR3 is built from 14 residues. The V and J ends lost 0 bases and 2 bases respectively, with 8 bases between them. This CDR3 reads CASSQEGGPYEQYF. CDR3 nucleotides: TGTGCCAGCAGCCAAGAGGGGGGGCCCTACGAGCAGTACTTC.

This chain joins TRBV7-9 and TRBJ2-5; 9 bases agree with TRBD1. V dropped 1 base and J dropped 2; count of bases not matched to a gene: 5. From germline, CDR1 is SEHNR and CDR2 FQNEAQ (reference sequence). The CDR3 loop spans 16 amino acids. The CDR3 DNA reads as TGTGCCAGCAGCTTAGTAGACAGGGGGTTGCAAGAGACCCAGTACTTC. Protein: CASSLVDRGLQETQYF.

The chain combines TRBV7-8 with TRBJ1-2; 10 bases are a match to TRBD1. The ends lost 5 bases at V and 7 bases at J; junction bases unmatched: 7. Germline lookup yields CDR1 SGHVS and CDR2 FQNEAQ. The CDR3 runs to 14 residues. CDR3 coding DNA: TGTGCCAGCAGCGAACGGACAGGGGGTATTGGCTACACCTTC. This codes for CASSERTGGIGYTF.

J is TRBJ1-1 and V is TRBV7-9, with 7 bases identical to TRBD1. The CDR3 has 15 residues. V was clipped by 7 bases and J by 10 bases; unmatched bases: 18. From germline, CDR1 is SEHNR and CDR2 FQNEAQ (reference sequence). In DNA form, the CDR3 reads TGTGCCAGCAACGCCGGGACAGCCACCCCTGAGGGAGCTTTCTTT. Translated: CASNAGTATPEGAFF.

The chain's CDR3 is CASSSLAGGPVDTQYF. The CDR3 DNA sequence: TGTGCCAGCTCATCCCTAGCGGGGGGGCCGGTAGATACGCAGTATTTT. This chain uses TRBV18 with TRBJ2-3; 12 nucleotides line up with TRBD2. V lost 5 bases, J lost 5 bases, and 8 bases stayed unmatched. This CDR3 is 16 amino acids long. Per germline, CDR1 KGHSH and CDR2 LQKENI.